This passage covers 5 T cell receptor beta chains from one sample sequenced in a study of OX40 agonist ivuxolimab in advanced cancers. Clones were read by immunoSEQ multiplex PCR, and TCRdb kept only the in-frame ones, dropping some. The sample yields fewer than 85,000 clones, 85% to 95% seen once. Specimen: CD4+ or CD8+ T cells sorted from blood, collected in a trial of the OX40 agonist ivuxolimab. Receptors originate from an adult with an advanced solid tumor such as melanoma, head and neck, liver or kidney cancer.

This chain uses TRBV11-2 with TRBJ2-1; D is uncertain. This CDR3 contains 14 residues. From germline, CDR1 is SGHAT and CDR2 FQNNGV. The V end lost 1 base, the J end lost 5 bases, and 9 bases lay between the germline ends. The CDR3 region has the DNA TGTGCCAGCAGCTTAGTCCTCCCCAACAATGAGCAGTTCTTC. It yields the protein CASSLVLPNNEQFF.

CDR3 region: CASSFGGLSSYEQYF. The CDR3 bases are TGTGCCAGCAGCTTTGGGGGGTTAAGCTCCTACGAGCAGTACTTC. The chain couples TRBV11-2 to TRBJ2-7; possibly TRBD2 for D (6 bases). Germline V CDR1 and CDR2: SGHAT, FQNNGV. Trimming cost V 3 bases and J 0 bases, with 12 bases left between them. The CDR3 consists of 15 residues.

This clone was observed once. V is TRBV6-4 and J is TRBJ2-2; D gene ambiguous. Deletions cut 4 bases from V and 3 bases from J, with 3 bases between. The CDR3 is 12 residues long. The germline CDR1 and CDR2 sequences are MRHNA and SNTAGT. The CDR3 spells CASSGDTGELFF. CDR3 coding DNA: TGTGCCAGCAGTGGGGACACCGGGGAGCTGTTTTTT.

This rearrangement joins TRBV30 to TRBJ2-2; 8 bases agree with TRBD1. Per germline, CDR1 GTSNPN and CDR2 SVGIG (reference sequence). J lost 7 bases, V lost 8 bases, and 6 bases had no gene match. This CDR3 comprises 12 residues. The CDR3: CAGPGGGGELFF. CDR3 in DNA: TGTGCCGGGCCAGGGGGCGGCGGGGAGCTGTTTTTT.

The chain recombines TRBV28 with TRBJ2-2, with TRBD2 as a possible D gene (7 bases). The CDR3 is 16 residues long. Germline V gene lookup returns CDR1 MDHEN and CDR2 SYDVKM. Between the trimmed V and J ends, which lost 3 bases and 3 bases, there was a span of 14 bases. CDR3 amino acids: CASSFLGGPYTGELFF. CDR3 bases: TGTGCCAGCAGTTTTCTCGGGGGGCCTTACACCGGGGAGCTGTTTTTT.